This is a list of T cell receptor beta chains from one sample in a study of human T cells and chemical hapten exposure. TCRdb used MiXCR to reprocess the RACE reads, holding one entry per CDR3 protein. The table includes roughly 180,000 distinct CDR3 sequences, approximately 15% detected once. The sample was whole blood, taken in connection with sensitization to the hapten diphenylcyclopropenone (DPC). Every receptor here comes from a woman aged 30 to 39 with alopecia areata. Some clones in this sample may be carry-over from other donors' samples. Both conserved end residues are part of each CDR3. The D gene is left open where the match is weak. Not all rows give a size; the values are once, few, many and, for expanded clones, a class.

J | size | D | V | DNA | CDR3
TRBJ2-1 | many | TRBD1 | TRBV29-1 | TGCAGCGTTGGGGTGGACAGGGCCCGGAATGAGCAGTTCTTC | CSVGVDRARNEQFF
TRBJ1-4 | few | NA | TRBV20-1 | TGCAGTGCTAGAGATCCCGGGGGCGTAACTAATGAAAAACTGTTTTTT | CSARDPGGVTNEKLFF
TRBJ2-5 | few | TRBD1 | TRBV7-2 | TGTGCCAGCAGCCCTTGGACAGGGGGGGAGACCCAGTACTTC | CASSPWTGGETQYF
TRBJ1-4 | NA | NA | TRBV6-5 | TGTGCCAGCAGTTACGATAGGGATGGGACTTCTAATGAAAAACTGTTTTTT | CASSYDRDGTSNEKLFF
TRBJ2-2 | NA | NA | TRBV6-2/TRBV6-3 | TGTGCCGTCGGAAGCGGGGAGCTGTTTTTT | CAVGSGELFF
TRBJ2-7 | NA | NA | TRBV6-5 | TGTGCCAGCAGTTACAACGGCCTAGCAGACGAGCAGTACTTC | CASSYNGLADEQYF
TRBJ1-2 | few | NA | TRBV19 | TGTGCCAGTAGTATAGATAACCAGGCCAACTATGGCTACACCTTC | CASSIDNQANYGYTF
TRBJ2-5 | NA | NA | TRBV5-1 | TGCGCCAGCAGCTTGGGACAGGACCAAGAGACCCAGTACTTC | CASSLGQDQETQYF
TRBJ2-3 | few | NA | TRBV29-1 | TGCAGCGCCTGGCAGGGCACAGATACGCAGTATTTT | CSAWQGTDTQYF
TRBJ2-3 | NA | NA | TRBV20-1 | TGCAGTGCTAGAGGGGACACTAGCACAGATACGCAGTATTTT | CSARGDTSTDTQYF
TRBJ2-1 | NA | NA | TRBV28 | TGTGCCAGCAGTTCCGTACGGGATGAGCAGTTCTTC | CASSSVRDEQFF
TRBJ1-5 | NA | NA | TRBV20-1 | TGCAGTGCTAGAGTTGGGGTCCATCAGCCCCAGCATTTT | CSARVGVHQPQHF
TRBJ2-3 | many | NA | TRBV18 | TGTGCCAGCAGTCCAGGGACAGATACGCAGTATTTT | CASSPGTDTQYF
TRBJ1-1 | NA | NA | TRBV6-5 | TGTGCCAGCAGATTAAGAGGCCCAACGAACACTGAAGCTTTCTTT | CASRLRGPTNTEAFF
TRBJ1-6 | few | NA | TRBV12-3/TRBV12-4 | TGTGCCAGCAGTTCCCAGGACGGATCCACATCCCTCCACTTT | CASSSQDGSTSLHF
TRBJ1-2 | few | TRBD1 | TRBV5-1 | TGCGCCAGCAGCCCATACACAGGGGCGGGCTATGGCTACACCTTC | CASSPYTGAGYGYTF